The 23 T cell receptor beta chains in this list originate from one sample, sequenced in a study of human T cells and chemical hapten exposure. TCRdb independently ran MiXCR on the RACE reads; one entry per CDR3 protein. The sample lists about 120,000 distinct CDR3 sequences, about 10% occurring once. Regarding time point: patch test 3, about 24 weeks after DPC sensitization. Treatment of the sample: therapeutic diphenylcyclopropenone sensitization with weekly scalp DPC. The source material was whole blood, sampled in connection with sensitization to the hapten diphenylcyclopropenone (DPC). The receptors come from a woman aged 45-60 years with alopecia areata. Some clones in this sample may be carry-over from other donors' samples.

This clonotype came up a few times. The genes are TRBV20-1 and TRBJ2-5, with TRBD2 matching 7 bases. Germline loops: CDR1 DFQATT, CDR2 SNEGSKA (reference sequence). Trimming removed 5 bases from V and 9 bases from J; junction bases left unmatched: 15. CDR3 size: 14 residues. CDR3 residues: CSAPQAGSSGAQYF. CDR3 DNA: TGCAGTGCTCCCCAAGCGGGAAGCTCCGGGGCCCAGTACTTC.

This clonotype appeared many times. The chain couples TRBV12-3 or TRBV12-4 to TRBJ2-3; 10 positions match TRBD1. The CDR3 sequence is 14 residues long. After removal of 6 bases from V and 4 bases from J, the junction contained 4 bases not matched to a gene. CDR3 loop: CASRPTGGADTQYF. The CDR3 nucleotides are TGTGCCAGCAGGCCGACAGGGGGCGCAGATACGCAGTATTTT.

The rearrangement joins TRBV7-9 to TRBJ2-3, with no clear D. The germline V gene has CDR1 SEHNR and CDR2 FQNEAQ (reference sequence). CDR3 length equals 17 residues. Between the trimmed V and J ends, which lost 4 bases and 0 bases, there was a span of 17 bases. CDR3 protein: CASSSPAIGRSTDTQYF. The CDR3 DNA follows: TGTGCCAGCAGCTCCCCGGCCATAGGAAGAAGCACAGATACGCAGTATTTT.

This clonotype was seen a few times. This chain links TRBV5-5 with TRBJ1-2; 7 nucleotides align to TRBD1. V was pared by 2 bases and J by 4 bases, with 8 bases of the junction left unmatched. The CDR3 contains 15 residues. CDR1 SGHKS and CDR2 YYEKEE come from the germline V gene (reference sequence). Here the CDR3 reads CASSFQAGGIYGYTF. The CDR3 DNA follows: TGTGCCAGCAGCTTTCAAGCAGGGGGTATCTATGGCTACACCTTC.

This clonotype has more than one count but fewer than ten. The chain links TRBV12-3 or TRBV12-4 to TRBJ2-2; D may correspond to TRBD1 or TRBD2 (6 bases each). V was clipped by 5 bases and J by 4 bases, with 14 bases between them. This CDR3 region has 15 residues. For the CDR3, the DNA is TGTGCCAGCAGTACCCCGGGGGCGGCCACCGGGGAGCTGTTTTTT. This encodes CASSTPGAATGELFF.

This chain uses TRBV11-2 with TRBJ1-1, with D possibly being TRBD1 (5 bases). The CDR3 totals 15 residues. Germline values: CDR1 SGHAT, CDR2 FQNNGV. V gave up 5 bases and J gave up 4 bases, with 17 bases separating them. The DNA for the CDR3 is TGTGCCAGCAGCCCAAGCGGAGATGGGGCCACTGAAGCTTTCTTT. It codes for CASSPSGDGATEAFF.

This clonotype has a count of ten or more. The chain is built from TRBV20-1 and TRBJ1-2; D is unclear. Germline V gene data show CDR1 as DFQATT and CDR2 as SNEGSKA (reference sequence). This CDR3 has 10 amino acids. V lost 6 bases and J 7 bases, leaving 9 bases between the germline ends. The CDR3 nucleotides read TGCAGTGCCCCCCAGGCTGGCTACACCTTC. Translation: CSAPQAGYTF.

With respect to this clonotype: A much bigger clone sits one base away, suggesting this may be a read error. The rearrangement links TRBV18 to TRBJ1-2; D unclear. This CDR3 spans 15 amino acids. Germline V gene data show CDR1 as KGHSH and CDR2 as LQKENI. The CDR3 DNA sequence: TGTGCCAGCTCACCGGTCGGGAGTTTCCTCTATGGCTACTCCTTC. Its protein is CASSPVGSFLYGYSF. Using reference TRBV18 and TRBJ1-2 for the parts outside the CDR3, the full variable domain is NAGVMQNPRHLVRRRGQEARLRCSPMKGHSHVYWYRQLPEEGLKFMVYLQKENIIDESGMPKERFSAEFPKEGPSILRIQQVVRGDSAAYFCASSPVGSFLYGYSFGSGTRLTVV.

This clonotype came up a few times. The chain links TRBV9 to TRBJ2-3; 11 bases are a match to TRBD2. The germline gives CDR1 SGDLS, CDR2 YYNGEE. The V and J ends lost 0 bases and 4 bases, in that order; junction bases with no gene match: 4. The CDR3 length is 16 residues. CDR3 bases: TGTGCCAGCAGCGTAGGTCTAGCGGGAGGCCCAGATACGCAGTATTTT. Translating gives CASSVGLAGGPDTQYF.

This clonotype has a count of ten or more. The V call is TRBV7-9, the J call TRBJ2-3, with unresolved D. Germline V gene sequence: CDR1 SEHNR, CDR2 FQNEAQ (reference sequence). V lost 2 bases and J lost 7, with 16 bases in between. The CDR3 totals 15 residues. CDR3 sequence: CASSLSPGLEHTQYF. The CDR3 bases are TGTGCCAGCAGCTTATCACCGGGCCTCGAGCATACGCAGTATTTT.

This clonotype was counted between two and nine times. The chain carries TRBV9 and TRBJ2-1; no clear D. Trimming cost V 0 bases and J 2 bases, with 6 bases left between them. CDR1 and CDR2 from the germline V gene are SGDLS and YYNGEE. This CDR3 has 14 amino acids. For the CDR3, the DNA is TGTGCCAGCAGCGTAGCTACTACCTACAATGAGCAGTTCTTC. This encodes CASSVATTYNEQFF.

This clonotype was recorded a few times. V usage is TRBV12-3 or TRBV12-4 and J usage is TRBJ1-4; D remains ambiguous. CDR3 length: 14 residues. The V and J ends lost 5 bases and 5 bases respectively, with 12 bases between them. The CDR3 DNA reads as TGTGCCAGCAGTCGCAGGAGGTCCAATGAAAAACTGTTTTTT. Translating gives CASSRRRSNEKLFF.

The V call is TRBV19, the J call TRBJ1-1; 10 bases align to TRBD1. The CDR3 loop spans 16 amino acids. The ends lost 3 bases at V and 4 bases at J; junction bases unmatched: 8. Germline V gene data show CDR1 as LNHDA and CDR2 as SQIVND (reference sequence). This CDR3 is CASSISKGTGVTEAFF. DNA of the CDR3: TGTGCCAGTAGTATTTCTAAAGGGACAGGGGTCACTGAAGCTTTCTTT. The whole variable domain, remainder taken from reference TRBV19 and TRBJ1-1, is DGGITQSPKYLFRKEGQNVTLSCEQNLNHDAMYWYRQDPGQGLRLIYYSQIVNDFQKGDIAEGYSVSREKKESFPLTVTSAQKNPTAFYLCASSISKGTGVTEAFFGQGTRLTVV.

This clonotype was counted only a few times. This chain links TRBV6-1 with TRBJ2-1, with TRBD1 matching 7 bases. Germline CDR1 is MNHNS and CDR2 is SASEGT. The CDR3 has 14 residues. V shed 4 bases and J 3 bases; nucleotides not matched to a gene: 3. The CDR3 spells CASSGGGVYNEQFF. The CDR3 bases are TGTGCCAGCAGTGGAGGGGGCGTCTACAATGAGCAGTTCTTC.

The rearrangement joins TRBV12-5 to TRBJ2-3; D uncertain. The CDR3 runs 12 residues. CDR1 is LGHNT and CDR2 is FRNRAP in the germline V gene. V was clipped by 7 bases and J by 8 bases, with 13 bases between them. In nucleotides, the CDR3 is TGTGCTAGTGCCCCCTCAGTGGGTACGCAGTATTTT. Its translation is CASAPSVGTQYF.

The chain combines TRBV13 with TRBJ2-5; 8 bases are a match to TRBD2. The CDR3 totals 16 residues. The V gene's germline CDR1 is PRHDT and CDR2 FYEKMQ (reference sequence). J was trimmed by 2 bases and V by 5 bases; bases with no gene match: 10. CDR3 protein: CASSAGRGGPQETQYF. Written as DNA, the CDR3 is TGTGCCAGCAGCGCCGGGCGCGGGGGGCCTCAAGAGACCCAGTACTTC. The variable domain in full, with the rest retrieved from reference TRBV13 and TRBJ2-5, is AAGVIQSPRHLIKEKRETATLKCYPIPRHDTVYWYQQGPGQDPQFLISFYEKMQSDKGSIPDRFSAQQFSDYHSELNMSSLELGDSALYFCASSAGRGGPQETQYFGPGTRLLVL.

This clonotype was detected a few times. The chain carries TRBV29-1 and TRBJ1-4; unclear D gene. The CDR3 extends over 13 amino acids. Germline loops: CDR1 SQVTM, CDR2 ANQGSEA. Trimming left V 5 bases short and J 4 bases short, with 11 bases between. The chain's CDR3 is CSVLKTSNEKLFF. The CDR3 bases are TGCAGCGTTCTAAAGACAAGTAATGAAAAACTGTTTTTT.

In its sample, this clonotype was seen a few times. The CDR3 protein is CASSLNGAHNIQYF. In nucleotides, the CDR3 is TGTGCCAGCAGTCTAAACGGCGCCCATAACATTCAGTACTTC. This chain joins TRBV12-3 or TRBV12-4 and TRBJ2-4; D is undetermined. V dropped 5 bases and J dropped 7 bases, with 15 bases sitting between them. The CDR3 covers 14 residues.

This chain connects TRBV5-4 to TRBJ2-1; D is uncertain. Germline CDR1 reads SGHNT; CDR2 reads YYREEE (reference sequence). This CDR3 is 13 amino acids long. V gave up 5 bases and J gave up 8 bases, with 14 bases separating them. The CDR3 loop is CASRRSLGDEQFF. In nucleotides, the CDR3 is TGTGCCAGCAGGCGGTCCTTAGGCGATGAGCAGTTCTTC.

This clonotype was recorded a few times. The genes are TRBV11-3 and TRBJ2-7; tentatively, D is TRBD2 (5 bases). CDR3 size: 12 residues. V lost 1 base, J lost 9 bases, and 10 bases lay in between. In germline, CDR1 is SGHNT, CDR2 YENEEA. The CDR3 nucleotides are TGTGCCAGCAGCTTAGCGGAAGGGAGGCAGTACTTC. It translates to CASSLAEGRQYF.

The rearrangement links TRBV18 to TRBJ1-1; TRBD1 is a possible D gene (5 bases). V was shortened by 1 base and J by 1 base, with 13 bases between the two germline ends. The CDR3 contains 16 residues. CDR1 is KGHSH and CDR2 is LQKENI in the germline V gene. CDR3 in amino acids: CASSPRETAKNTEAFF. The CDR3 coding sequence is TGTGCCAGCTCACCACGGGAGACAGCAAAGAACACTGAAGCTTTCTTT. Variable domain in full (rest from reference TRBV18 and TRBJ1-1): NAGVMQNPRHLVRRRGQEARLRCSPMKGHSHVYWYRQLPEEGLKFMVYLQKENIIDESGMPKERFSAEFPKEGPSILRIQQVVRGDSAAYFCASSPRETAKNTEAFFGQGTRLTVV.

This clonotype was observed at least ten times. This sequence joins TRBV13 and TRBJ2-2; the match to TRBD2 covers 13 bases. Germline assignment: CDR1 PRHDT and CDR2 FYEKMQ (reference sequence). Losses at the gene ends were 4 bases for V and 4 bases for J; bases not matched to a gene: 12. The CDR3 spans 19 residues. DNA of the CDR3: TGTGCCAGCAGCTACCCAACTAGCGGGGGGGCCTATGGCACCGGGGAGCTGTTTTTT. It translates to CASSYPTSGGAYGTGELFF.

The rearrangement uses TRBV19 and TRBJ2-7, with D hard to call. The CDR3 has 16 residues. Germline V gives CDR1 LNHDA, CDR2 SQIVND (reference sequence). The V end lost 8 bases, the J end lost 1 base, and 21 bases lay between the germline ends. CDR3 region: CASSPRRVLGSYEQYF. The CDR3 region has the DNA TGTGCCAGTTCCCCCCGACGGGTATTGGGGTCCTACGAGCAGTACTTC.